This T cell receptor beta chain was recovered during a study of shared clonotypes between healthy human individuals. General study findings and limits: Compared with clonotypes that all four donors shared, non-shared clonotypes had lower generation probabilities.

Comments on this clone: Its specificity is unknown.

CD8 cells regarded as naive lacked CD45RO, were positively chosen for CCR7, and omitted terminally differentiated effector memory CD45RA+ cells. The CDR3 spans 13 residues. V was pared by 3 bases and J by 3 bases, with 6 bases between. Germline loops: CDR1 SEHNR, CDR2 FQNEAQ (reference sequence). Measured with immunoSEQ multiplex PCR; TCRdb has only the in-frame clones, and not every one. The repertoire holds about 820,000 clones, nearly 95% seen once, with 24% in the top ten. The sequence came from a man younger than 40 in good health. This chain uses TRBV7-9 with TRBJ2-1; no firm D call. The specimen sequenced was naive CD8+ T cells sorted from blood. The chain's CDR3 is CASSLKYYNEQFF. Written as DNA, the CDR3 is TGTGCCAGCAGCTTGAAGTACTACAATGAGCAGTTCTTC.